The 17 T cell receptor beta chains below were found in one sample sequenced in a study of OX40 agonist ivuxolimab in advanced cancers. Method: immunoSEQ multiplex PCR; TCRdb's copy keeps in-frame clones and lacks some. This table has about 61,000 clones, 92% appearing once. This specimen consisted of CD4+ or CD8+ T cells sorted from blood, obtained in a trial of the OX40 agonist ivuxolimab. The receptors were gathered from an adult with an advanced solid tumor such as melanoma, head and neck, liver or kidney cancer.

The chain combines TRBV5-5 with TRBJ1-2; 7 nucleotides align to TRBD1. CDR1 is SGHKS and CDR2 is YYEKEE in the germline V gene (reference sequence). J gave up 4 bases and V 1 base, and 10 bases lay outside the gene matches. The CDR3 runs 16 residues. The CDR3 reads CASSLPAGGVGYGYTF. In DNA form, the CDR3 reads TGTGCCAGCAGCTTGCCGGCAGGGGGAGTTGGCTATGGCTACACCTTC.

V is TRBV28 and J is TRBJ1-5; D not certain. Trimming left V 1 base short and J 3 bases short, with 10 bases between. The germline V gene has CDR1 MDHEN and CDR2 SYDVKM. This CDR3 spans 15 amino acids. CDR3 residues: CASSLLAGPNQPQHF. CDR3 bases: TGTGCCAGCAGTTTATTGGCAGGCCCCAATCAGCCCCAGCATTTT.

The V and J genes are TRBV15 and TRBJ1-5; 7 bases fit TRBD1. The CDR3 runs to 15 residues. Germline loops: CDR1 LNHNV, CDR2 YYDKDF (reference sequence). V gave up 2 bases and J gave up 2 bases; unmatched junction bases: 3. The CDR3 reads CATSRQGDGNQPQHF. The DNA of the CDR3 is TGTGCCACCAGCAGACAGGGGGATGGCAATCAGCCCCAGCATTTT.

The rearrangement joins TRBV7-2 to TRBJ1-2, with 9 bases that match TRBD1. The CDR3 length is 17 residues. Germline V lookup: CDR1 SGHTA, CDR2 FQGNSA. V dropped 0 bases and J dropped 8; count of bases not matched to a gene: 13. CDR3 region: CASSLAGTGFFVSGYTF. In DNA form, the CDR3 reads TGTGCCAGCAGCTTAGCGGGGACAGGGTTTTTTGTGAGCGGCTACACCTTC.

CDR3 protein: CASSPPSDNEQYF. In DNA form, the CDR3 reads TGTGCCAGCTCACCGCCCTCCGATAACGAGCAGTACTTC. V usage is TRBV18 and J usage is TRBJ2-7; D remains ambiguous. V lost 3 bases and J lost 5, with 11 bases in between. The V gene's germline CDR1 is KGHSH and CDR2 LQKENI. The CDR3 has 13 amino acids.

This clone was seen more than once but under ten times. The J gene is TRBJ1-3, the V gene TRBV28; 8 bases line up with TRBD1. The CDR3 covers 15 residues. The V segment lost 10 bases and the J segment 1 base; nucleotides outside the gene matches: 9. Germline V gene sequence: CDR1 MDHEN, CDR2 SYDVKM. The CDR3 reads CATGQGTVSGNTIYF. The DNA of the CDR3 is TGTGCCACCGGACAGGGCACGGTTTCTGGAAACACCATATATTTT.

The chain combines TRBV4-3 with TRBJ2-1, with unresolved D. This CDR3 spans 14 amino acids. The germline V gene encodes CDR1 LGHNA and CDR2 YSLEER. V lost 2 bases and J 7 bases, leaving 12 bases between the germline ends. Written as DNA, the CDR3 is TGCGCCAGCAGCCAAAGCCAAAATTGGAATGAGCAGTTCTTC. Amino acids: CASSQSQNWNEQFF.

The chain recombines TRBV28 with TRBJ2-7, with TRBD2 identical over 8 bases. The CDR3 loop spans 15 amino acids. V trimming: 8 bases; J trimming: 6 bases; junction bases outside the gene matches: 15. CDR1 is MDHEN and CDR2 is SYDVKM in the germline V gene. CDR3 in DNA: TGTGCCAGCGCAACTCAGACTAGCGCCTGGGCCGAGCAGTACTTC. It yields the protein CASATQTSAWAEQYF.

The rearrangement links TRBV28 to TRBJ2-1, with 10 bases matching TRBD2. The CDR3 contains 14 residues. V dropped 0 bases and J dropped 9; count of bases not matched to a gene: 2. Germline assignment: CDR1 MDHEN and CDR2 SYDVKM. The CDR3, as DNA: TGTGCCAGCAGTTTATGGCTAGCGGGGGCTGAGCAGTTCTTC. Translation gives CASSLWLAGAEQFF.

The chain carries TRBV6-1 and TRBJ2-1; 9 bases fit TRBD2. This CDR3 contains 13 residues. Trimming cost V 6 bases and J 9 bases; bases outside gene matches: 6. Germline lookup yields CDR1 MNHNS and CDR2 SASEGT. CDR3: CASRIAGEVEQFF. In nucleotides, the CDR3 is TGTGCCAGCAGGATAGCGGGAGAGGTTGAGCAGTTCTTC.

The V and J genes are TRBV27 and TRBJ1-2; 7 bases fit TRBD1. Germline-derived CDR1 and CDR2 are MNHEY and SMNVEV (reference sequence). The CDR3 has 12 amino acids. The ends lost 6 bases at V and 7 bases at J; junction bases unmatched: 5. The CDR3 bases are TGTGCCAGCAGCGACAGGGTTTTTGGCTACACCTTC. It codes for CASSDRVFGYTF.

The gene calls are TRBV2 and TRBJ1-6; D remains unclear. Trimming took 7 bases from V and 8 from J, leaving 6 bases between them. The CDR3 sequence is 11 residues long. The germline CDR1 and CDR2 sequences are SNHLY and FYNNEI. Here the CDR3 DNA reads TGTGCCAGCAAGGTGGATTCACCCCTCCACTTT. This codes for CASKVDSPLHF.

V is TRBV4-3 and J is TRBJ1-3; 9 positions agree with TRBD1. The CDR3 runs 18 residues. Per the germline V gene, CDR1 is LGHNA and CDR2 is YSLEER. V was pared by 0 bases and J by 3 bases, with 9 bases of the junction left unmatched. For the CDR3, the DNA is TGCGCCAGCAGCCAAGATCGCCGAGGACAGGGGATTGGAAACACCATATATTTT. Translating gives CASSQDRRGQGIGNTIYF.

The CDR3: CASSPHRGNTEAFF. In nucleotides, the CDR3 is TGTGCCAGCAGCCCTCACAGGGGGAACACTGAAGCTTTCTTT. V gene TRBV9 combines with J gene TRBJ1-1, with TRBD1 identical over 7 bases. J lost 1 base, V lost 4 bases, and 4 bases had no gene match. Germline V CDR1 and CDR2: SGDLS, YYNGEE. The CDR3 is 14 amino acids.

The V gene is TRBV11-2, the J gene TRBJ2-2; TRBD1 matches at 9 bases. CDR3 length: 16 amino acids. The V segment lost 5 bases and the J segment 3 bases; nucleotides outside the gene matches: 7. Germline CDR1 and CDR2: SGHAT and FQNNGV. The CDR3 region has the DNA TGTGCCAGCAGCCGACCCCGGGACAGGGACACCGGGGAGCTGTTTTTT. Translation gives CASSRPRDRDTGELFF.

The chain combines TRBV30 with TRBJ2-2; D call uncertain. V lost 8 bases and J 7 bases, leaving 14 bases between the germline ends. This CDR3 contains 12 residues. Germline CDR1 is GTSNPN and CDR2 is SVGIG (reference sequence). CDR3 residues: CASPGLLGELFF. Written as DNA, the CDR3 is TGTGCCAGCCCCGGGCTTCTCGGGGAGCTGTTTTTT.

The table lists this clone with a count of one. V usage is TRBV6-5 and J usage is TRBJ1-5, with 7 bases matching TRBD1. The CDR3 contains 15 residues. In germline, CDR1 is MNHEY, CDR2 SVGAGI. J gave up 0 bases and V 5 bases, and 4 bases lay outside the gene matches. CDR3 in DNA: TGTGCCAGCAGTGCACAGGGGTATAGCAATCAGCCCCAGCATTTT. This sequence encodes CASSAQGYSNQPQHF.